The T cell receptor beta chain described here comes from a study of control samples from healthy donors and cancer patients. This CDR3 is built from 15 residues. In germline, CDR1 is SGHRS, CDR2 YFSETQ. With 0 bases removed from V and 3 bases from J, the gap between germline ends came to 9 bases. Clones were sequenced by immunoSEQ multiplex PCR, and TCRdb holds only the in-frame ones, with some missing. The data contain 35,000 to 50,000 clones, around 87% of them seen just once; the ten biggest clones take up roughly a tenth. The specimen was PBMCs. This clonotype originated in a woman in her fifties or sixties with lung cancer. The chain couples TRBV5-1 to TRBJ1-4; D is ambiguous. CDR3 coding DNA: TGCGCCAGCAGCTTGGTAGGTCTGGCTAATGAAAAACTGTTTTTT. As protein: CASSLVGLANEKLFF.